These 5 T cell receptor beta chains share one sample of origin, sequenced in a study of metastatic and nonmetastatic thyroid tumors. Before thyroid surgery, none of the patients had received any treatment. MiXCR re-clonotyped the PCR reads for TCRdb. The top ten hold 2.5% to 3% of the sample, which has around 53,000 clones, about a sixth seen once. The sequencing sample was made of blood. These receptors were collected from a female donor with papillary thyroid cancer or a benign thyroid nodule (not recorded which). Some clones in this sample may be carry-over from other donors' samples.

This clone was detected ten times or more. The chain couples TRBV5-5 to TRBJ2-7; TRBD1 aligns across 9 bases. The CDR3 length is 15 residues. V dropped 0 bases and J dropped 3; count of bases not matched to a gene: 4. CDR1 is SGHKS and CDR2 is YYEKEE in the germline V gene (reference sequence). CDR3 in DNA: TGTGCCAGCAGCTTGGGAACAGGGGGCTTCTACGAGCAGTACTTC. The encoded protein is CASSLGTGGFYEQYF.

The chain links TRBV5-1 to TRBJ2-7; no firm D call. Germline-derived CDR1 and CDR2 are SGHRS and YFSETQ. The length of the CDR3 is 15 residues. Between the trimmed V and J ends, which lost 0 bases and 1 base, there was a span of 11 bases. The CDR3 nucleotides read TGCGCCAGCAGCTTGGCCTTGGGTAGGTCCTACGAGCAGTACTTC. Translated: CASSLALGRSYEQYF.

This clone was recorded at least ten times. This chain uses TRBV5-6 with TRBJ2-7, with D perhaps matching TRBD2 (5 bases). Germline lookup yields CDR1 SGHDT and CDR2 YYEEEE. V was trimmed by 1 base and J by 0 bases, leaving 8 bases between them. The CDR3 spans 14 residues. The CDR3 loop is CASSLRGNSYEQYF. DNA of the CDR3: TGTGCCAGCAGCTTGCGGGGTAACTCCTACGAGCAGTACTTC. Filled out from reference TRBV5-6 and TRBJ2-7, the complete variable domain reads DAGVTQSPTHLIKTRGQQVTLRCSPKSGHDTVSWYQQALGQGPQFIFQYYEEEERQRGNFPDRFSGHQFPNYSSELNVNALLLGDSALYLCASSLRGNSYEQYFGPGTRLTVT.

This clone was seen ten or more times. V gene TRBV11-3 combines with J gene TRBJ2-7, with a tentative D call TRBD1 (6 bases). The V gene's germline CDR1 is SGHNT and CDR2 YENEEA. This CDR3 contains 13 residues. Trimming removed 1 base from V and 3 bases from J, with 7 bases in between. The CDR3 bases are TGTGCCAGCAGCTTAGCGACAGGCTACGAGCAGTACTTC. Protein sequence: CASSLATGYEQYF. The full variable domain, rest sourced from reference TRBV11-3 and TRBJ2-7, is EAGVVQSPRYKIIEKKQPVAFWCNPISGHNTLYWYLQNLGQGPELLIRYENEEAVDDSQLPKDRFSAERLKGVDSTLKIQPAELGDSAVYLCASSLATGYEQYFGPGTRLTVT.

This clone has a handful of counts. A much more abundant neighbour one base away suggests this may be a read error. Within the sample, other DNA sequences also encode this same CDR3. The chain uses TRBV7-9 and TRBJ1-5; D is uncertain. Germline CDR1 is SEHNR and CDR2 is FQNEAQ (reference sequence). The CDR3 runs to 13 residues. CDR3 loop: CASSLGLGQPQHF. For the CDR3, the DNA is TGTGCCAGCAGCTTAGGGTTAGGTCAGCCCCAGCATTTC. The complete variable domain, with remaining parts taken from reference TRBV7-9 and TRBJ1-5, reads DTGVSQNPRHKITKRGQNVTFRCDPISEHNRLYWYRQTLGQGPEFLTYFQNEAQLEKSRLLSDRFSAERPKGSFSTLEIQRTEQGDSAMYLCASSLGLGQPQHFGDGTRLSIL.